The entry below gives a single T cell receptor (beta chain) sequence along with its context. As yet, its antigen is unknown. Clones were read by immunoSEQ multiplex PCR, and TCRdb kept only the in-frame ones, dropping some. The table lists over 3,500 clones, more than 60% of them singletons. This CDR3 region has 17 residues. Germline V gene lookup returns CDR1 ENHRY and CDR2 SYGVKD. Trimming removed 3 bases at V and 6 bases at J, with 18 bases between. The sample originates from a study of PD-1 blockade in classical Hodgkin lymphoma. General study results and limits: There was a significant rise in CD4+ TCR diversity by C4D1, with no such rise for CD8+. The study reported lower baseline TCR diversity in newly diagnosed patients than in healthy donors. Repertoire differences have undefined causes, possibly disease activity or prior therapy.

Exposure to brentuximab vedotin varied, and each patient had relapsed following autologous stem cell transplantation. After thawing, PBMCs were subjected to magnetic negative selection to isolate CD8+ T cells. This TCR came from a human donor with classical Hodgkin lymphoma. The source was CD8+ T cells from blood, collected at baseline. V is TRBV10-3 and J is TRBJ1-6, with a weak D call TRBD1 (6 bases). The CDR3 DNA reads TGTGCCATCAGTGACCCTGGGGCACAGGGAAGTAATTCACCCCTCCACTTT. Its translation: CAISDPGAQGSNSPLHF.